These T cell receptor beta chains were read from a single sample in a study of blood T cell repertoires in COVID-19. TCRdb's copy holds only in-frame clones and misses some; the assay was immunoSEQ multiplex PCR. Here the sample spans over 65,000 clones, about 88% being singletons. Sequencing was carried out using peripheral blood. Receptors originate from a man aged 80 or over with COVID-19, enrolled during active disease. Both conserved end residues are part of each CDR3. A D gene is named only where the DNA matches it firmly.

D gene | J gene | V gene | CDR3 DNA | CDR3 protein
. | TRBJ1-3 | TRBV2 | TGTGCCAGCAGTGCGGCCAGACTTGGAGACACCATATATTTT | CASSAARLGDTIYF
TRBD1 | TRBJ1-4 | TRBV7-9 | TGTGCCAGCAGCACTACAGGGGCAAAACTGTTTTTT | CASSTTGAKLFF
TRBD2 | TRBJ2-7 | TRBV7-3 | TGTGCCAGCAGCTTACGAGCGGGGGGGCCCTACGAGCAGTACTTC | CASSLRAGGPYEQYF
TRBD2 | TRBJ2-3 | TRBV7-6 | TGTGCCTCCAGCGGGGGCCCACTTAGCACAGATACGCAGTATTTT | CASSGGPLSTDTQYF
. | TRBJ2-6 | TRBV7-2 | TGTGCCAGCAGCTTAGCCGGGACACCCGACAACGTCCTGACTTTC | CASSLAGTPDNVLTF
. | TRBJ1-3 | TRBV10-1 | TGCGCCAGCAGTGAGTCTGGGGGCGCTGGAAACACCATATATTTT | CASSESGGAGNTIYF
TRBD1 | TRBJ2-5 | TRBV28 | TGTGCCAGCAGTCCTAAACCGGGACAGGGGAAAGAGACCCAGTACTTC | CASSPKPGQGKETQYF
. | TRBJ1-6 | TRBV20-1 | TGCAGTGCTAGTCGACATCTTTCCTATAATTCACCCCTCCACTTT | CSASRHLSYNSPLHF
. | TRBJ1-5 | TRBV15 | TGTGCCACCAGCAACCACATGAGCAATCAGCCCCAGCATTTT | CATSNHMSNQPQHF
TRBD1 | TRBJ2-1 | TRBV5-4 | TGTGCCAGCAGCTCCCGGACAGGCTCCTACAATGAGCAGTTCTTC | CASSSRTGSYNEQFF
TRBD1 | TRBJ2-3 | TRBV15 | TGTGCCACCAGCAGAGATTTCGGGACAGGCCTCTATAGCACAGATACGCAGTATTTT | CATSRDFGTGLYSTDTQYF
TRBD1 | TRBJ2-5 | TRBV6-2/TRBV6-3 | TGTGCCAGCAGTTACTCCTCCGGGACAGGGGTCCAGACCCAGTACTTC | CASSYSSGTGVQTQYF